Below, 8 T cell receptor beta chains from the same sample are listed, as sequenced in a study of blood T cell repertoires in COVID-19. The data were produced by immunoSEQ multiplex PCR, yet TCRdb's version contains in-frame clones alone and is incomplete. The sample contains about 380,000 clones, 85% of which appear only once. Source material: peripheral blood. The receptor source for this set is a woman between 18 and 29 years old with acute or convalescent COVID-19.

The rearrangement joins TRBV30 to TRBJ1-6, with 7 bases that match TRBD1. The CDR3 is 13 residues long. Germline V gene data show CDR1 as GTSNPN and CDR2 as SVGIG (reference sequence). The junction had 8 bases not matched to a gene; V was cut back by 4 bases and J by 11 bases. CDR3 in DNA: TGTGCCTGGACGTCGGACAGGAGGGCACCCCTCCACTTT. Its translation is CAWTSDRRAPLHF.

The rearrangement joins TRBV5-5 to TRBJ1-3; D call uncertain. The CDR3 loop spans 14 amino acids. Trimming shortened V by 5 bases and J by 0 bases, and 9 bases separated the two germline ends. Germline V CDR1 and CDR2: SGHKS, YYEKEE (reference sequence). The CDR3 is CASSMLLSGNTIYF. The CDR3 region has the DNA TGTGCCAGCAGTATGCTACTCTCTGGAAACACCATATATTTT.

This clone was picked up a small number of times. This rearrangement joins TRBV9 to TRBJ1-4; no definite D call. Germline values: CDR1 SGDLS, CDR2 YYNGEE. V was pared by 4 bases and J by 0 bases, with 10 bases between. The CDR3 has 15 amino acids. The DNA for the CDR3 is TGTGCCAGCAGCCTAGCCAGTGCAACTAATGAAAAACTGTTTTTT. Its protein is CASSLASATNEKLFF.

The V call is TRBV2, the J call TRBJ1-5; tentatively, D is TRBD1 (5 bases). The germline V and J ends were trimmed by 6 bases and 1 base, with 16 bases remaining between them. The V gene's germline CDR1 is SNHLY and CDR2 FYNNEI. The length of the CDR3 is 16 residues. The CDR3 DNA follows: TGTGCCAGCAGCGACGACAGCGCCGGGAGCAATCAGCCCCAGCATTTT. It is translated as CASSDDSAGSNQPQHF.

This clone showed up just a few times. The chain employs TRBV19 and TRBJ1-1, with D perhaps TRBD1 (5 bases). Trimming left V 7 bases short and J 0 bases short, with 15 bases between. Germline CDR1 is LNHDA and CDR2 is SQIVND (reference sequence). CDR3 length: 15 amino acids. The CDR3 DNA sequence: TGTGCCAGTATTGGATCTAGACAGATGAACACTGAAGCTTTCTTT. Translated: CASIGSRQMNTEAFF.

V is TRBV4-1 and J is TRBJ2-3; the D gene is possibly TRBD2 (5 bases). The CDR3 spans 15 residues. CDR1 MGHRA and CDR2 YSYEKL come from the germline V gene. Trimming left V 7 bases short and J 10 bases short, with 24 bases between. DNA for the CDR3: TGCGCCAGCACCCTAACTGCCGAGGGCGGCCTGCCGCAGTATTTT. This translates into CASTLTAEGGLPQYF.

The chain recombines TRBV5-5 with TRBJ2-5; 11 nucleotides line up with TRBD1. Germline CDR1 SGHKS, CDR2 YYEKEE (reference sequence). The CDR3 sequence is 20 residues long. Trimming at V came to 2 bases and at J to 1 base, leaving 16 bases not matched to a gene. The chain's CDR3 is CASSLIRPGQGARSQETQYF. As DNA, the CDR3 is TGTGCCAGCAGCTTAATACGACCCGGACAGGGGGCGAGGAGCCAAGAGACCCAGTACTTC.

The rearrangement joins TRBV14 to TRBJ1-1, with D possibly being TRBD1 (6 bases). There are 13 residues in the CDR3. Germline CDR1 and CDR2: SGHDN and FVKESK. Trimming removed 4 bases at V and 11 bases at J, with 17 bases between. The CDR3, as DNA: TGTGCCAGCAGCCGAGGACAGTCCCGTGGGGCTTTCTTT. Translation: CASSRGQSRGAFF.